This section outlines one TCR beta chain sequence together with its context. The clone's antigen remains unknown. Per-base qualities were not stored, and no clone one base away is much larger. Library preparation used the immunoSEQ multiplex PCR assay. The multiplex PCR relied on a mix of 60 forward primers for TCR Vbeta segments and 13 reverse primers for TCR Jbeta segments. A multiplex PCR assay on genomic DNA amplified the CDR3 region of rearranged TCR beta genes. On the Illumina HiSeq System, the amplified TCR beta libraries were sequenced as 87-base-pair reads. The authors' pipeline ran thus. Across the 640 or so repertoires, a later analysis counted approximately 83 million unique TCR beta chains, 8.5 million to 12 million of which were shared by at least two donors. Raw reads were error-corrected and collapsed into unique sequences with a nearest-neighbor algorithm that merged closely related sequences to remove PCR and sequencing errors. Alignment of CDR3 sequences to IMGT reference sequences was used to assign V, D and J gene segments. For a sequence to be retained, at least a six-nucleotide match to both a V gene segment and a J gene segment was required. Rearrangements were classified as productive when the CDR3 lacked stop codons and remained in frame with V and J, and all other rearrangements were classified as non-productive. Following IMGT convention, CDR3 was defined as the stretch from the second conserved V-encoded cysteine to the conserved J-encoded phenylalanine. Sequences without an unambiguous match to a single V gene segment were excluded from the earlier analysis of about 600 of the donors. In an earlier analysis of around 590 of the donors, a V segment was called functional when productive rearrangements were above 56.7%, and segregating when the standard deviation between donors exceeded 5%. To diagnose cytomegalovirus status from the catalog of TCR beta chain sequences, a statistical classification framework was built. A later analysis assigned V and J genes by comparing TCR nucleotide sequences with IMGT/GENE-DB human TR gene sequences. A later analysis assigned CDR3 sequences and most-parsimonious VDJ recombination scenarios with the TCRdist pipeline. In a later analysis, each TCR beta chain was defined by its CDR3 amino acid sequence together with its V-gene family, and reads without a unique V-gene family were excluded. To address suspected cross-contamination and a sequencing artifact, a later analysis removed several hundred highly shared, low-generation-probability nucleotide sequences. In a later analysis, a clonal expansion index for each public chain was calculated from normalized within-repertoire ranks of inferred template counts. Generation probabilities in a later analysis came from a VDJ recombination model fitted to out-of-frame rearrangements, and those results were checked against IGoR. In a later analysis, hypergeometric tests were used to score TCR-TCR, TCR-HLA and TCR-CMV co-occurrence, with a repertoire-size bias correction applied to TCR pairs. A later analysis estimated false discovery rates by permuting HLA or CMV assignments 20 times. A later analysis grouped co-occurring TCRs with DBSCAN, adding TCRdist sequence similarity when clustering within HLA-allele-positive subsets. Co-occurrence clustering excluded repertoires with fewer than 30,000 or more than 120,000 public chains, plus five with anomalous nucleotide sharing. TCRdb took over this immuneACCESS table, retaining in-frame rearrangements with V and J assigned. Such tables are incomplete; in checked studies, under half of the missing clones stem from an unresolved V gene, and the remainder is unexplained. V, J and clone size are taken as reported in that table, and D and trimming were inferred from the DNA itself. Counted in this sample were tens of thousands of clones; roughly three quarters of them appeared once. The ten largest clones take up 3.5% to 4.5% of the sample.

These data belong to a study of cytomegalovirus exposure and HLA in healthy donors (dated by TCRdb to about 2017). The study in broad terms: An earlier analysis of more than 550 of the donors reported 250 to 350 Gb of sequence data and 95 million to 140 million unique TCR beta sequences obtained from around 170 million T cells. A later genetic analysis took genome-wide SNP genotypes for 398 of the 666 donors and used that subset as a discovery cohort. Alongside the repertoire data, information on donor age, sex, ethnicity and CMV serostatus was compiled. The study aimed to test whether signatures of past pathogen exposure could be identified by cataloging public T cell receptors. A separate validation cohort of about 110 different subjects was used in addition to the approximately 670-subject first cohort. The later analysis used no new phenotypic data to find candidate immune exposures, relying instead on TCR beta sequences and their occurrence across donors. Among 350 to 400 genotyped donors of the cohort, an average of roughly 240,000 unique TCR beta nucleotide sequences were sequenced per donor, around 18% of them non-productive. HLA typing covered class I and class II loci at four-digit resolution. Typing coverage varied by locus: roughly 620-640 donors for A, B, C, DRB1 and DQB1; approximately 520 for DQA1; 600 to 610 for DPA1; 400 to 480 for DPB1. To predict cytomegalovirus infection status, the study brought together high-throughput TCR immunosequencing, statistical association of individual TCRs with disease status, and machine learning. To decide whether each TCR beta V gene segment behaved as functional or pseudogenic, an earlier analysis of some 600 of the donors relied on high-throughput TCR beta sequencing. In a later analysis, previously published TCR beta repertoires from 670 or so donors were re-analyzed and high-resolution HLA genotyping was added so that TCR occurrence patterns could be studied. All discovery cohort repertoires had been generated using a single sequencing platform. About 5 DR-DQ haplotypes were handled as single units for association and clustering, since linkage in the cohort was strong. An early release covering roughly 640 HLA-typed donors comprised approximately 300 gigabases of sequencing data and 85 million to 100 million unique TCR sequences. Of the 300 to 500 genotyped donors, 80% to 90% were placed in the genetic ancestry cluster associated with self-reported Caucasian donors. The study profiled the T cell repertoires of 550 to 700 subjects by immunosequencing and related them to cytomegalovirus serostatus. Study-wide conclusions, independent of this receptor: Immune exposure information for the cohort was limited to CMV serostatus. The classifier was reported to diagnose cytomegalovirus status with high specificity and sensitivity in both the original and validation cohorts. A later analysis reported that several top co-occurrence clusters appeared linked to parvovirus B19, influenza, CMV and Epstein-Barr virus. Linkage disequilibrium might explain the correlated functional status among segregating V segments, but an unknown experimental factor could not be excluded. A further reported finding was that TCR beta sequences accurately predicted the HLA-A and HLA-B alleles for most subjects in the first cohort. Some IMGT-functional V segments, including TRBV6-2 and TRBV6-3, could not be distinguished by the 87-base-pair reads and were therefore excluded. Because some donors lacked HLA typing at each locus, the association tests relied only on the typed subset. The authors suggested that the approach could potentially be extended to other disease states and immunological phenotypes. A later analysis found that most CMV-associated TCR beta chains appeared HLA-restricted, with HLA associations seemingly driven largely by CMV exposure. A later analysis found that HLA-associated TCR beta chains were more clonally expanded and had lower generation probabilities than equally common non-associated chains. Sequencing depth was assumed to be roughly uniform across donors in the presence/absence analyses, though that assumption may not hold. A few of the identified cytomegalovirus-associated TCR beta chains were confirmed in vitro to be specific for cytomegalovirus antigens. The study listed 164 TCR beta chains as associated with cytomegalovirus. When HLA alleles, especially DR and DQ, strongly co-occurred, TCR associations were difficult to assign to individual alleles. In an earlier analysis of around 600 of the donors, most TCR beta V segments appeared in productive rearrangements about 90% or about 30% of the time, broadly matching IMGT annotations. Because counts were too low, roughly 18 rarely observed V segments, including chromosome 9 orphons, were left out of the earlier analysis of approximately 500 of the donors. According to a later analysis, TCR association rates differed among HLA loci, with DRB1 alleles showing the most associated TCRs and HLA-C alleles showing the fewest. An association between a missense DCLRE1C variant and V-gene and J-gene trimming of TCR beta chains was found in a later genetic analysis and replicated in an independent cohort. Specific HLA alleles were associated with 16,951 TCR beta sequences at a false discovery rate of 0.05 in a later analysis. Across donors, most TCR sequences were observed very rarely, whereas some public TCRs were present in many individuals. Only TCR beta chains were sequenced in this cohort, and the absence of alpha or paired-chain data limited detectable features. Compared with the roughly 600-donor mean, donors in an Asian-associated ancestry cluster had fewer N-insertions in productive TCRs, according to a later genetic analysis. A cluster of highly shared sequence variants was judged likely to be a technical artifact of the sequencing pipeline.

The cohort consisted of approximately 670 healthy bone marrow donors. At the time of sampling, every cohort member was nominally healthy, though immune exposures that went unrecorded were likely present. The donor was CMV seronegative and belonged to the group of over 350 seronegative cohort members. A peripheral blood sample was collected from each donor, and TCR beta sequencing was performed on peripheral blood mononuclear cells. The Qiagen DNeasy Blood Extraction Kit was used to extract genomic DNA from the blood cell samples. V is pruned by 2 bases and J by 6 bases, leaving 2 bases of the junction without a gene match. The CDR3 has 14 amino acids, counting the end cysteine and phenylalanine. Only the CDR3 portion is preserved as DNA: 42 bases, with reading frame beginning at the first base. CDR1 and CDR2, per the germline V gene, are SGHRS and YFSETQ.

This TCR derives from a young man in good health and CMV-seronegative. This chain joins TRBV5-1 to TRBJ2-2; the junction holds 9 bases that match TRBD1. The sample taken for sequencing was PBMCs. The CDR3: CASSFTGGSGELFF. The nucleotides read TGCGCCAGCAGCTTTACAGGGGGCTCCGGGGAGCTGTTTTTT.